One and the same sample provided the 31 T cell receptor beta chains below, sequenced in a study of regulatory T cells in long-lasting Graves disease. Time point denoted: newly diagnosed GD, antithyroid drugs for less than 3 months. Scientists built the TCR library using RNA that was extracted from PBMCs. CDR3-region Arm-PCR and iRepertoire HTBI primers produced the TCR beta libraries. Each CDR3 protein gets one entry after TCRdb re-called the multiplex PCR reads with MiXCR. The table shows more than 400,000 distinct CDR3 sequences, with around 16% occurring only once. Separately, the same data were catalogued under a study of T cells in Graves' hyperthyroidism and ophthalmopathy.

Source: peripheral blood mononuclear cells (PBMCs), taken at new diagnosis, from a patient treated with antithyroid drugs. These receptors all come from a middle-aged man with Graves disease.

V is TRBV5-6 and J is TRBJ1-2; D not resolved. Germline-derived CDR1 and CDR2 are SGHDT and YYEEEE. This CDR3 is built from 12 residues. V was clipped by 3 bases and J by 7 bases, with 10 bases between them. The CDR3 protein is CASSSGLGGYTF. The CDR3 DNA reads as TGTGCCAGCAGCTCCGGACTGGGTGGCTACACCTTC.

About this clonotype itself: Since a far larger clone is one base different, this is likely a read error. V is TRBV7-9 and J is TRBJ2-5, with D perhaps matching TRBD2 (5 bases). Trimming removed 0 bases from V and 11 bases from J, with 19 bases in between. This CDR3 region has 15 residues. Germline CDR1 and CDR2: SEHNR and FQNEAQ (reference sequence). DNA for the CDR3: TGTGCCAGCAGCTTAGCGGGAGTCCCCTACAATGAGCAGTACTTC. It codes for CASSLAGVPYNEQYF.

This chain connects TRBV12-3 or TRBV12-4 to TRBJ2-3; the match to TRBD2 covers 8 bases. Trimming at V came to 8 bases and at J to 6 bases, leaving 7 bases not matched to a gene. There are 13 residues in the CDR3. This CDR3 is CASQAGEFDTQYF. In nucleotides, the CDR3 is TGTGCCAGCCAAGCGGGAGAATTCGATACGCAGTATTTT.

This clonotype was detected ten times or more. The rearrangement uses TRBV6-5 and TRBJ1-1; 7 bases align to TRBD1. V was clipped by 2 bases and J by 7 bases; unmatched bases: 4. Per germline, CDR1 MNHEY and CDR2 SVGAGI. The CDR3 length is 13 residues. This CDR3 reads CASSYGGGGEAFF. The CDR3 nucleotides are TGTGCCAGCAGTTACGGAGGGGGCGGTGAAGCTTTCTTT.

In its sample, this clonotype was seen once. This chain connects TRBV7-9 to TRBJ1-2; no clear D gene. CDR1 and CDR2 from the germline V gene are SEHNR and FQNEAQ (reference sequence). V shed 1 base and J shed 8 bases, with 11 bases lying between them. CDR3 length: 13 residues. The CDR3 loop is CASSLEQSGGYTF. The CDR3 DNA sequence: TGTGCCAGCAGCTTAGAACAGAGCGGGGGCTACACCTTC.

The table lists this clonotype with many counts. V gene TRBV28 combines with J gene TRBJ2-1; 7 bases are shared with TRBD2. V shed 6 bases and J 0 bases; nucleotides not matched to a gene: 5. The CDR3 is 15 amino acids. CDR1 and CDR2 from the germline V gene are MDHEN and SYDVKM. The CDR3 region has the DNA TGTGCCAGCAGAAACTGGGGGGGCTCCTACAATGAGCAGTTCTTC. It is translated as CASRNWGGSYNEQFF.

This clonotype was detected many times. The CDR3 loop is CATSRDGGAGETQYF. CDR3 nucleotide sequence: TGTGCCACCAGCAGAGATGGCGGGGCCGGGGAGACCCAGTACTTC. This sequence joins TRBV15 and TRBJ2-5; TRBD2 might be the D (6 bases). Germline V lookup: CDR1 LNHNV, CDR2 YYDKDF (reference sequence). Trimming took off 0 bases at V and 5 bases at J, with 13 bases between the two ends. The CDR3 spans 15 residues.

The rearrangement links TRBV2 to TRBJ1-2, with D hard to call. The CDR3 consists of 11 residues. The germline V gene has CDR1 SNHLY and CDR2 FYNNEI. V lost 4 bases and J lost 6, with 6 bases in between. Here the CDR3 reads CASSGPNGYTF. The CDR3 DNA follows: TGTGCCAGCAGTGGTCCCAATGGCTACACCTTC.

The table lists this clonotype with many counts. V gene TRBV2 combines with J gene TRBJ2-1; 12 bases are shared with TRBD1. The junction had 6 bases not matched to a gene; V was cut back by 8 bases and J by 7 bases. Germline V gene data show CDR1 as SNHLY and CDR2 as FYNNEI. The CDR3 is 14 residues long. The CDR3 loop reads CASRGTGGRNEQFF. The CDR3 nucleotides are TGTGCCAGCCGCGGGACAGGGGGCCGGAATGAGCAGTTCTTC.

This clonotype was seen repeatedly, ten times or more. This chain connects TRBV20-1 to TRBJ2-7; D unresolved. Germline assignment: CDR1 DFQATT and CDR2 SNEGSKA (reference sequence). There are 14 residues in the CDR3. The V end was cut by 0 bases, the J end by 11 bases, with 20 bases between. CDR3 protein: CSARERAGLPYKYF. The DNA of the CDR3 is TGCAGTGCTAGAGAGAGAGCCGGGCTCCCTTACAAGTACTTC.

This clonotype was picked up many times. The chain uses TRBV27 and TRBJ2-5, with 11 bases identical to TRBD2. The CDR3 extends over 13 amino acids. V gave up 3 bases and J gave up 7 bases; unmatched junction bases: 1. The V gene's germline CDR1 is MNHEY and CDR2 SMNVEV (reference sequence). CDR3 in amino acids: CASSFGTSGTQYF. In nucleotides, the CDR3 is TGTGCCAGCAGTTTCGGGACTAGCGGGACCCAGTACTTC.

This chain joins TRBV3-1 and TRBJ2-3; unclear D gene. Trimming removed 0 bases at V and 8 bases at J, with 15 bases between. CDR3 length: 15 amino acids. CDR1 and CDR2 (germline): LGHDT, YNNKEL (reference sequence). The DNA of the CDR3 is TGTGCCAGCAGCCAAGATAGAGGCAGACATCCTACGCAGTATTTT. It is translated as CASSQDRGRHPTQYF.

This clonotype was observed at least ten times. This chain connects TRBV5-1 to TRBJ2-1, with 10 nucleotides matching TRBD2. There are 16 residues in the CDR3. From germline, CDR1 is SGHRS and CDR2 YFSETQ. V trimming: 3 bases; J trimming: 9 bases; junction bases outside the gene matches: 12. DNA of the CDR3: TGCGCCAGCAGCTCGTTAGTGCTAGCGGGAGAGGGTGAGCAGTTCTTC. Amino acids: CASSSLVLAGEGEQFF.

This clonotype was observed a handful of times. The chain employs TRBV19 and TRBJ2-5, with a tentative D call TRBD2 (6 bases). CDR1 LNHDA and CDR2 SQIVND come from the germline V gene (reference sequence). The V gene lost 1 base and the J gene lost 1 base, with 10 bases spanning the gap. The CDR3 spans 15 residues. CDR3 coding DNA: TGTGCCAGTAGTATAGGGGGGAGGCTCCAAGAGACCCAGTACTTC. Translated: CASSIGGRLQETQYF.

At least ten counts were recorded for this clonotype. The chain uses TRBV6-1 and TRBJ2-1; 7 bases are a match to TRBD1. Germline CDR1 MNHNS, CDR2 SASEGT. This CDR3 has 13 amino acids. The V segment lost 7 bases and the J segment 6 bases; nucleotides outside the gene matches: 6. CDR3 in amino acids: CASKTGPSNEQFF. As DNA, the CDR3 is TGTGCCAGCAAGACAGGGCCGAGCAATGAGCAGTTCTTC.

In its sample, this clonotype was seen many times. The J gene is TRBJ1-2, the V gene TRBV30; TRBD1 might be the D (5 bases). There are 12 residues in the CDR3. V lost 4 bases, J lost 8 bases, and 14 bases lay in between. Germline CDR1 GTSNPN, CDR2 SVGIG (reference sequence). Here the CDR3 DNA reads TGTGCCTGGATAAGTCGGGCAGGGGGCTACACCTTC. Its translation: CAWISRAGGYTF. Based on the CDR3 plus reference TRBV30 and TRBJ1-2, the full variable domain is SQTIHQWPATLVQPVGSPLSLECTVEGTSNPNLYWYRQAAGRGLQLLFYSVGIGQISSEVPQNLSASRPQDRQFILSSKKLLLSDSGFYLCAWISRAGGYTFGSGTRLTVV.

This clonotype was seen many times. The chain employs TRBV7-3 and TRBJ2-1; D gene ambiguous. This CDR3 contains 15 residues. V was cut by 0 bases and J by 1 base, with 7 bases left in between. Germline assignment: CDR1 SGHTA and CDR2 FQGTGA. CDR3 loop: CASSLTAVSYNEQFF. The CDR3 DNA is TGTGCCAGCAGCTTAACCGCGGTTTCCTACAATGAGCAGTTCTTC. The whole variable domain, remainder taken from reference TRBV7-3 and TRBJ2-1, is GAGVSQTPSNKVTEKGKYVELRCDPISGHTALYWYRQSLGQGPEFLIYFQGTGAADDSGLPNDRFFAVRPEGSVSTLKIQRTERGDSAVYLCASSLTAVSYNEQFFGPGTRLTVL.

This clonotype came up a few times. The rearrangement joins TRBV29-1 to TRBJ2-1; perhaps TRBD2 as D (5 bases). CDR3 length equals 15 residues. V shed 5 bases and J shed 5 bases, with 19 bases lying between them. CDR1 is SQVTM and CDR2 is ANQGSEA in the germline V gene. The DNA of the CDR3 is TGCAGCGTTCTCGAGGTACTAGTCTTCGACAATGAGCAGTTCTTC. Translation gives CSVLEVLVFDNEQFF.

This clonotype was detected ten times or more. V usage is TRBV12-3 or TRBV12-4 and J usage is TRBJ1-2, with D unclear. V was pared by 0 bases and J by 8 bases, with 7 bases between. This CDR3 comprises 12 residues. CDR3 in amino acids: CASSLAGFGYTF. The CDR3 region has the DNA TGTGCCAGCAGTTTAGCAGGGTTCGGCTACACCTTC.

This clonotype was seen ten or more times. This chain uses TRBV7-2 with TRBJ1-1; tentatively, D is TRBD1 (5 bases). Germline V CDR1 and CDR2: SGHTA, FQGNSA. The CDR3 loop spans 14 amino acids. The V gene lost 1 base and the J gene lost 6 bases, with 12 bases spanning the gap. The DNA for the CDR3 is TGTGCCAGCAGCTTAGACAGGCTTCAGGCTGAAGCTTTCTTT. Protein: CASSLDRLQAEAFF. Full variable domain (rest looked up from reference TRBV7-2 and TRBJ1-1): GAGVSQSPSNKVTEKGKDVELRCDPISGHTALYWYRQSLGQGLEFLIYFQGNSAPDKSGLPSDRFSAERTGGSVSTLTIQRTQQEDSAVYLCASSLDRLQAEAFFGQGTRLTVV.

This clonotype was picked up many times. The DNA is left out, because the CDR3 cannot be placed on it with certainty; the CDR3 is given as TCRdb lists it. The genes are TRBV7-2 and TRBJ2-7; no check of the table's D call, TRBD2, against the DNA was made. Termini included, the CDR3 measures 15 amino acids. CDR1 is SGHTA, CDR2 FQGNSA, per germline. The CDR3 sequence: CASSSSGTSEYEQYF.

This chain uses TRBV6-2 or TRBV6-3 with TRBJ2-7, with TRBD1 as a possible D gene (6 bases). The CDR3 runs 14 residues. Germline values: CDR1 MNHEY, CDR2 SVGEGT. Trimming left V 3 bases short and J 1 base short, with 10 bases between. DNA of the CDR3: TGTGCCAGCAGTTATAGGGACACATCCTACGAGCAGTACTTC. Translated, it gives CASSYRDTSYEQYF.

In this sample, this clonotype turned up a few times. This chain joins TRBV5-1 and TRBJ2-5; 15 bases match TRBD2. Germline V gene sequence: CDR1 SGHRS, CDR2 YFSETQ. J lost 1 base, V lost 4 bases, and 2 bases had no gene match. CDR3 size: 16 residues. CDR3 sequence (DNA): TGCGCCAGCAGCACGGGACTAGCGGGAGGCCAAGAGACCCAGTACTTC. Amino acid sequence: CASSTGLAGGQETQYF.

This clonotype was recorded many times. The chain couples TRBV18 to TRBJ2-2; D not resolved. CDR3 size: 16 residues. Germline values: CDR1 KGHSH, CDR2 LQKENI. The germline V and J ends were trimmed by 2 bases and 0 bases, with 10 bases remaining between them. DNA of the CDR3: TGTGCCAGCTCACCAATGGTACAGTCGAACACCGGGGAGCTGTTTTTT. Protein sequence: CASSPMVQSNTGELFF.

This clonotype was counted many times. This sequence joins TRBV3-1 and TRBJ2-3; possibly TRBD1 or TRBD2 for D (5 bases each). The V end lost 8 bases, the J end lost 5 bases, and 17 bases lay between the germline ends. The germline V gene has CDR1 LGHDT and CDR2 YNNKEL (reference sequence). The CDR3 is 14 amino acids. In DNA form, the CDR3 reads TGTGCCAGCCAACCTGGGGGAGACCGAGATACGCAGTATTTT. Amino acid sequence: CASQPGGDRDTQYF.

V gene TRBV29-1 combines with J gene TRBJ1-1, with 9 bases fitting TRBD1. The CDR3 runs to 14 residues. Germline-derived CDR1 and CDR2 are SQVTM and ANQGSEA. V trimming: 4 bases; J trimming: 5 bases; junction bases outside the gene matches: 8. The CDR3 loop is CSVGWGTGRTEAFF. CDR3 nucleotides: TGCAGCGTTGGATGGGGGACAGGGCGGACTGAAGCTTTCTTT.

This clonotype came up many times. The chain carries TRBV3-1 and TRBJ2-2; 7 nucleotides line up with TRBD2. The CDR3 is 14 residues long. Germline values: CDR1 LGHDT, CDR2 YNNKEL (reference sequence). V shed 4 bases, J shed 4 bases, and the junction held 3 bases outside the gene matches. CDR3 sequence reads: CASSPLAATGELFF. The CDR3 bases are TGTGCCAGCAGCCCTCTAGCGGCCACCGGGGAGCTGTTTTTT.

The genes are TRBV27 and TRBJ2-7; unclear D gene. This CDR3 spans 14 amino acids. CDR1 MNHEY and CDR2 SMNVEV come from the germline V gene (reference sequence). CDR3 amino acids: CLEEWGKRSYEQYF. CDR3 DNA: TGTCTAGAAGAGTGGGGAAAGAGGTCCTACGAGCAGTACTTC.

This clonotype was observed many times. The V gene is TRBV24-1, the J gene TRBJ2-2; D call uncertain. The germline CDR1 and CDR2 sequences are KGHDR and SFDVKD. The V and J ends lost 4 bases and 5 bases respectively, with 10 bases between them. CDR3 size: 14 residues. CDR3 in amino acids: CATSERRNTGELFF. The CDR3 coding sequence is TGTGCCACCAGTGAACGAAGAAATACCGGGGAGCTGTTTTTT.

This clonotype has just a few counts. V and J are TRBV29-1 and TRBJ2-7; D is perhaps TRBD2 (6 bases). Trimming pared 4 bases from V and 1 base from J, leaving 14 bases between. Per germline, CDR1 SQVTM and CDR2 ANQGSEA. CDR3 length: 14 residues. The CDR3 bases are TGCAGCGTTGCGAAGACTAGTGTATCCTACGAGCAGTACTTC. Translating it yields CSVAKTSVSYEQYF.

This chain uses TRBV6-2 or TRBV6-3 with TRBJ1-2, with D hard to call. Germline V gene lookup returns CDR1 MNHEY and CDR2 SVGEGT. V gave up 9 bases and J gave up 4 bases, with 15 bases separating them. This CDR3 has 13 residues. CDR3 coding DNA: TGTGCCAGTCACAGCGGGCCCTCCTATGGCTACACCTTC. Protein sequence: CASHSGPSYGYTF.